This record looks at one TCR beta chain sequence and its context. Its antigen is as yet unknown. This sample is drawn from a study of shared clonotypes between healthy human individuals. CDR1 is LNHNV, CDR2 YYDKDF, per germline (reference sequence). CDR3 size: 17 residues. Trimming removed 0 bases from V and 1 base from J; junction bases left unmatched: 5. Study conclusions and caveats: Naive subsets generally had larger estimated richness than memory subsets.

Sequencing was performed with immunoSEQ multiplex PCR; in TCRdb, only in-frame clones are kept and a portion is missing. The sample records about 1.5 million clones, around 95% being singletons. Sequencing input: naive CD4+ T cells sorted from blood. Described subset: CD45RA+ positively selected. The clonotype comes from a man in his thirties or forties in good health. The chain uses TRBV15 and TRBJ2-2, with 7 positions matching TRBD1. CDR3 DNA: TGTGCCACCAGCAGAGATGGACGGACAGGGAACACCGGGGAGCTGTTTTTT. This codes for CATSRDGRTGNTGELFF.